Presented here are 21 T cell receptor beta chains from one specimen sequenced in a study of cytomegalovirus exposure and HLA in healthy donors. In the PCR, 60 Vbeta and 13 Jbeta primers were used. Here immunoSEQ multiplex PCR was the method, and the copy in TCRdb shows in-frame clones only, minus some. The sample has around 93,000 clones; 55% to 70% are singletons. Sequencing used PBMCs. These receptor sequences come from a boy aged 5 to 17 in good health and CMV-seropositive.

The chain uses TRBV10-2 and TRBJ2-2, with 14 bases fitting TRBD2. The junction had 1 base not matched to a gene; V was cut back by 6 bases and J by 1 base. The CDR3 runs 16 residues. Germline CDR1 is WSHSY and CDR2 is SAAADI. The CDR3: CASRGTSGRNTGELFF. CDR3 coding DNA: TGCGCCAGCAGGGGGACTAGCGGGAGGAACACCGGGGAGCTGTTTTTT.

The rearrangement uses TRBV18 and TRBJ2-7; the D is unclear. Trimming left V 3 bases short and J 3 bases short, with 15 bases between. The CDR3 extends over 15 amino acids. Germline loops: CDR1 KGHSH, CDR2 LQKENI. The CDR3: CASSPTRSLDYEQYF. The CDR3 DNA follows: TGTGCCAGCTCACCTACCCGGAGCCTGGACTACGAGCAGTACTTC.

This clone was seen more than once but under ten times. The chain uses TRBV11-1 and TRBJ2-1, with D tentatively TRBD2 (5 bases). Trimming took off 4 bases at V and 5 bases at J, with 12 bases between the two ends. Germline values: CDR1 SGHAT, CDR2 FQDESV (reference sequence). The CDR3 has 14 amino acids. The CDR3 sequence is CASSSQTRNNEQFF. In DNA form, the CDR3 reads TGTGCCAGCAGCTCGCAAACTAGAAACAATGAGCAGTTCTTC.

Here the CDR3 reads CASSSTPGKSYEQYF. DNA of the CDR3: TGTGCCAGCAGCTCCACCCCGGGAAAAAGCTACGAGCAGTACTTC. This chain connects TRBV7-2 to TRBJ2-7, with D possibly matching TRBD2 (5 bases). The V end lost 4 bases, the J end lost 3 bases, and 16 bases lay between the germline ends. Germline V gene data show CDR1 as SGHTA and CDR2 as FQGNSA. The CDR3 is made up of 15 amino acids.

The chain links TRBV19 to TRBJ2-3, with 11 bases fitting TRBD2. Germline V gene data show CDR1 as LNHDA and CDR2 as SQIVND (reference sequence). This CDR3 has 15 amino acids. J was trimmed by 0 bases and V by 5 bases; bases with no gene match: 1. This CDR3 reads CASSRTSGSTDTQYF. As DNA, the CDR3 is TGTGCCAGTAGTCGGACTAGCGGGAGCACAGATACGCAGTATTTT.

CDR3 DNA: TGTGCCAGCAGCTTAGAAGGGGGGGACGGCTACACCTTC. The encoded protein is CASSLEGGDGYTF. The V and J genes are TRBV13 and TRBJ1-2; weak D call: TRBD1 (6 bases). Looked up from germline, CDR1 is PRHDT and CDR2 is FYEKMQ (reference sequence). This CDR3 comprises 13 residues. V was clipped by 1 base and J by 8 bases, with 11 bases between them.

The chain recombines TRBV5-5 with TRBJ1-3; no firm D call. Germline assignment: CDR1 SGHKS and CDR2 YYEKEE (reference sequence). The CDR3 runs to 15 residues. The germline V and J ends were trimmed by 3 bases and 4 bases, with 14 bases remaining between them. The CDR3 reads CASSSHRGPGNTIYF. Here the CDR3 DNA reads TGTGCCAGCAGCTCACACCGAGGTCCCGGAAACACCATATATTTT.

V usage is TRBV5-1 and J usage is TRBJ1-1; 8 positions agree with TRBD1. V was clipped by 4 bases and J by 7 bases; unmatched bases: 9. The germline CDR1 and CDR2 sequences are SGHRS and YFSETQ. The CDR3 is 14 amino acids. CDR3 in amino acids: CASSLRTGRGEAFF. In DNA, the CDR3 is TGCGCCAGCAGCCTGAGGACAGGGAGAGGTGAAGCTTTCTTT.

The chain uses TRBV18 and TRBJ2-1; perhaps TRBD2 as D (6 bases). Per the germline V gene, CDR1 is KGHSH and CDR2 is LQKENI. CDR3 length: 14 residues. V was trimmed by 6 bases and J by 5 bases, leaving 14 bases between them. The CDR3 loop is CASSDYIGNNEQFF. The CDR3 nucleotides are TGTGCCAGCTCGGACTATATTGGGAACAATGAGCAGTTCTTC.

The chain combines TRBV18 with TRBJ1-2; TRBD1 aligns across 7 bases. V was clipped by 1 base and J by 7 bases; unmatched bases: 15. Germline V gene data show CDR1 as KGHSH and CDR2 as LQKENI. This CDR3 is 17 amino acids long. The CDR3 loop reads CASSPLATGIPGFGYTF. In DNA form, the CDR3 reads TGTGCCAGCTCACCACTCGCGACAGGGATCCCCGGATTTGGCTACACCTTC.

The rearrangement uses TRBV19 and TRBJ1-1, with TRBD1 matching 7 bases. Losses at the gene ends were 5 bases for V and 1 base for J; bases not matched to a gene: 7. This CDR3 is 15 amino acids long. Per germline, CDR1 LNHDA and CDR2 SQIVND (reference sequence). CDR3 sequence reads: CASSVAGTANTEAFF. The CDR3 nucleotides read TGTGCCAGTAGTGTTGCCGGGACAGCGAACACTGAAGCTTTCTTT.

V and J are TRBV5-4 and TRBJ2-3, with 11 bases identical to TRBD2. V lost 2 bases and J lost 3; bases outside the gene matches: 2. The germline V gene encodes CDR1 SGHNT and CDR2 YYREEE (reference sequence). This CDR3 comprises 15 residues. CDR3 in DNA: TGTGCCAGCAGCTTTAGCGGGGGGGCAACAGATACGCAGTATTTT. Its protein product is CASSFSGGATDTQYF.

The chain joins TRBV19 to TRBJ2-4, with D possibly TRBD2 on 6 matching bases. Trimming shortened V by 5 bases and J by 1 base, and 12 bases separated the two germline ends. This CDR3 is built from 15 residues. Germline lookup yields CDR1 LNHDA and CDR2 SQIVND (reference sequence). The CDR3 DNA is TGTGCCAGTAGTCTAGCGAGCTGGGCCAAAAACATTCAGTACTTC. Encoded protein: CASSLASWAKNIQYF.

This clone was observed a handful of times. The genes are TRBV10-2 and TRBJ2-1, with TRBD1 identical over 10 bases. After removal of 4 bases from V and 7 bases from J, the junction contained 13 bases not matched to a gene. The CDR3 is 17 residues long. CDR1 is WSHSY, CDR2 SAAADI, per germline. CDR3 nucleotides: TGCGCCAGCAGTGGGTCCCCCAGGGACAGGGGAGGGAATGAGCAGTTCTTC. Translated, it gives CASSGSPRDRGGNEQFF.

V gene TRBV5-1 combines with J gene TRBJ2-1; the match to TRBD1 covers 7 bases. Germline trimming cut 0 bases from V and 10 bases from J; bases unmatched to any gene: 4. The V gene's germline CDR1 is SGHRS and CDR2 YFSETQ. The CDR3 is made up of 13 amino acids. This CDR3 reads CASSLEGAGEQFF. As DNA, the CDR3 is TGCGCCAGCAGCTTGGAGGGGGCCGGCGAGCAGTTCTTC.

This chain connects TRBV7-2 to TRBJ2-1, with 7 bases matching TRBD2. The length of the CDR3 is 15 residues. After removal of 5 bases from V and 15 bases from J, the junction contained 19 bases not matched to a gene. Germline V gene lookup returns CDR1 SGHTA and CDR2 FQGNSA. The CDR3 bases are TGTGCCAGCAGCCCCTACTTAGGTTCGGGGGGATCTTTGTTCTTC. Protein sequence: CASSPYLGSGGSLFF. The full variable domain, with the rest looked up from reference TRBV7-2 and TRBJ2-1, is GAGVSQSPSNKVTEKGKDVELRCDPISGHTALYWYRQSLGQGLEFLIYFQGNSAPDKSGLPSDRFSAERTGGSVSTLTIQRTQQEDSAVYLCASSPYLGSGGSLFFGPGTRLTVL.

The genes are TRBV6-5 and TRBJ1-3, with D tentatively TRBD1 (5 bases). This CDR3 has 14 residues. V lost 5 bases and J lost 8, with 16 bases in between. Germline CDR1 and CDR2: MNHEY and SVGAGI. CDR3 amino acids: CASSPLSRVDTIYF. The CDR3, as DNA: TGTGCCAGCAGTCCACTTAGCAGGGTGGACACCATATATTTT.

This rearrangement joins TRBV2 to TRBJ1-1, with a tentative D call TRBD1 (6 bases). CDR1 and CDR2 (germline): SNHLY, FYNNEI. This CDR3 has 15 residues. V lost 8 bases and J 1 base, leaving 17 bases between the germline ends. CDR3 sequence reads: CASGRAGVGNTEAFF. DNA of the CDR3: TGTGCCAGCGGCCGGGCAGGGGTAGGGAACACTGAAGCTTTCTTT.

The rearrangement uses TRBV7-2 and TRBJ2-1; the D gene is possibly TRBD1 (5 bases). CDR1 and CDR2 from the germline V gene are SGHTA and FQGNSA. This CDR3 spans 15 amino acids. V was pared by 5 bases and J by 4 bases, with 15 bases between. The DNA of the CDR3 is TGTGCCAGCAGCGTAGAGGCAGGGTGGTACAATGAGCAGTTCTTC. Translation gives CASSVEAGWYNEQFF.

The J gene is TRBJ1-5, the V gene TRBV13, with 9 bases aligning to TRBD1. This CDR3 contains 15 residues. V shed 2 bases, J shed 6 bases, and the junction held 5 bases outside the gene matches. Germline values: CDR1 PRHDT, CDR2 FYEKMQ (reference sequence). The CDR3: CASSLWGQGIQPQHF. CDR3 bases: TGTGCCAGCAGCTTATGGGGACAGGGCATTCAGCCCCAGCATTTT.

V and J are TRBV30 and TRBJ2-7; TRBD1 might be the D (6 bases). V lost 3 bases and J lost 0, with 12 bases in between. This CDR3 is 14 amino acids long. Germline assignment: CDR1 GTSNPN and CDR2 SVGIG (reference sequence). Here the CDR3 reads CAWSEGTLSYEQYF. Here the CDR3 DNA reads TGTGCCTGGAGCGAGGGGACACTCTCCTACGAGCAGTACTTC.